Below, 25 T cell receptor beta chains from the same sample are listed, as sequenced in a study of blood T cell repertoires in COVID-19. Clones were sequenced by immunoSEQ multiplex PCR, and TCRdb holds only the in-frame ones, with some missing. This sample has 190,000 or so clones, with 86% found just once. Sequencing was carried out using PBMCs or T cells enriched from blood (not recorded which). These receptor sequences come from a woman aged 25 to 39 who had been exposed to COVID-19.

This clone was seen only a few times. This chain joins TRBV19 and TRBJ1-1; 9 nucleotides agree with TRBD1. The CDR3 runs 14 residues. Per the germline V gene, CDR1 is LNHDA and CDR2 is SQIVND (reference sequence). V was clipped by 5 bases and J by 7 bases; unmatched bases: 8. The CDR3 sequence is CASSAKQGANEAFF. The CDR3 DNA sequence: TGTGCCAGTAGTGCAAAACAGGGGGCCAATGAAGCTTTCTTT.

The chain carries TRBV2 and TRBJ2-7; D might be TRBD1 (5 bases). The germline V and J ends were trimmed by 2 bases and 4 bases, with 15 bases remaining between them. The length of the CDR3 is 15 residues. Looked up from germline, CDR1 is SNHLY and CDR2 is FYNNEI. This CDR3 reads CASSETTSRQYEQYF. The CDR3 coding sequence is TGTGCCAGCAGTGAAACTACTTCCAGACAGTACGAGCAGTACTTC. The variable domain in full, with the rest retrieved from reference TRBV2 and TRBJ2-7, is EPEVTQTPSHQVTQMGQEVILRCVPISNHLYFYWYRQILGQKVEFLVSFYNNEISEKSEIFDDQFSVERPDGSNFTLKIRSTKLEDSAMYFCASSETTSRQYEQYFGPGTRLTVT.

This clone was counted a single time. J is TRBJ1-1 and V is TRBV25-1; D is unclear. V was pared by 6 bases and J by 4 bases, with 6 bases between. This CDR3 is 11 amino acids long. The germline V gene encodes CDR1 MGHDK and CDR2 SYGVNS. CDR3 nucleotide sequence: TGTGCCAGCAGCGCGGGCACTGAAGCTTTCTTT. As protein: CASSAGTEAFF. The entire variable domain, with the rest obtained from reference TRBV25-1 and TRBJ1-1, is as follows: EADIYQTPRYLVIGTGKKITLECSQTMGHDKMYWYQQDPGMELHLIHYSYGVNSTEKGDLSSESTVSRIRTEHFPLTLESARPSHTSQYLCASSAGTEAFFGQGTRLTVV.

The rearrangement joins TRBV5-1 to TRBJ2-7; 7 bases line up with TRBD1. Trimming took 4 bases from V and 2 from J; bases not matched to a gene: 3. The V gene's germline CDR1 is SGHRS and CDR2 YFSETQ. The CDR3 runs 13 residues. The CDR3 sequence: CASSHGQAYEQYF. The CDR3 nucleotides read TGCGCCAGCAGCCACGGACAGGCCTACGAGCAGTACTTC. Looking up the rest from reference TRBV5-1 and TRBJ2-7 gives the full variable domain: KAGVTQTPRYLIKTRGQQVTLSCSPISGHRSVSWYQQTPGQGLQFLFEYFSETQRNKGNFPGRFSGRQFSNSRSEMNVSTLELGDSALYLCASSHGQAYEQYFGPGTRLTVT.

The V and J genes are TRBV28 and TRBJ1-2; D may be TRBD1 (6 bases). The CDR3 is 12 amino acids. Trimming took off 7 bases at V and 5 bases at J, with 11 bases between the two ends. Germline V lookup: CDR1 MDHEN, CDR2 SYDVKM. The CDR3 here is CASKPTGYGYTF. The CDR3 nucleotides read TGTGCCAGCAAACCGACAGGATATGGCTACACCTTC.

The J gene is TRBJ1-6, the V gene TRBV6-5; TRBD1 agrees at 7 bases. The trim removed 7 bases at V and 10 bases at J, leaving 10 bases unmatched. Per the germline V gene, CDR1 is MNHEY and CDR2 is SVGAGI. CDR3 length equals 14 residues. The CDR3 is CASKDRESLSPLHF. The DNA of the CDR3 is TGTGCCAGCAAAGACAGGGAAAGTTTGTCACCCCTCCACTTT.

This sequence joins TRBV7-2 and TRBJ1-1, with 8 bases aligning to TRBD1. Losses at the gene ends were 5 bases for V and 5 bases for J; bases not matched to a gene: 7. Per the germline V gene, CDR1 is SGHTA and CDR2 is FQGNSA. This CDR3 is built from 14 residues. CDR3 loop: CASSQTGVITEAFF. CDR3 DNA sequence: TGTGCCAGCAGCCAGACAGGGGTGATAACTGAAGCTTTCTTT.

Only a few counts were recorded for this clone. The chain combines TRBV10-1 with TRBJ2-7; TRBD2 might be the D (6 bases). V gave up 0 bases and J gave up 4 bases, with 7 bases separating them. The CDR3 extends over 13 amino acids. Germline assignment: CDR1 WNHNN and CDR2 SYGVQD (reference sequence). The CDR3 is CASSESGGYEQYF. DNA of the CDR3: TGCGCCAGCAGTGAGTCGGGGGGTTACGAGCAGTACTTC.

The rearrangement links TRBV5-1 to TRBJ1-3; D may be TRBD1 (6 bases). This CDR3 is 15 amino acids long. The V gene's germline CDR1 is SGHRS and CDR2 YFSETQ. Trimming shortened V by 6 bases and J by 4 bases, and 17 bases separated the two germline ends. CDR3 loop: CASTPGGPSGNTIYF. The CDR3 DNA reads as TGCGCCAGCACCCCCGGGGGGCCTTCGGGAAACACCATATATTTT. Combining the CDR3 with reference TRBV5-1 and TRBJ1-3 gives the whole variable domain KAGVTQTPRYLIKTRGQQVTLSCSPISGHRSVSWYQQTPGQGLQFLFEYFSETQRNKGNFPGRFSGRQFSNSRSEMNVSTLELGDSALYLCASTPGGPSGNTIYFGEGSWLTVV.

The rearrangement links TRBV5-8 to TRBJ1-5; no definite D call. This CDR3 has 16 residues. With 0 bases removed from V and 0 bases from J, the gap between germline ends came to 10 bases. Germline V lookup: CDR1 SGHTS, CDR2 YDEGEE. For the CDR3, the DNA is TGTGCCAGCAGCTTGGCCCCGGGATATAGCAATCAGCCCCAGCATTTT. It yields the protein CASSLAPGYSNQPQHF.

The V and J genes are TRBV7-2 and TRBJ1-2; 8 bases are shared with TRBD1. J was trimmed by 8 bases and V by 5 bases; bases with no gene match: 10. This CDR3 comprises 14 residues. Germline CDR1 reads SGHTA; CDR2 reads FQGNSA. The chain's CDR3 is CASSPFRQGKGYTF. CDR3 DNA: TGTGCCAGCAGCCCTTTTAGACAGGGGAAAGGCTACACCTTC.

The chain recombines TRBV12-5 with TRBJ2-1, with 8 bases matching TRBD1. J gave up 1 base and V 0 bases, and 11 bases lay outside the gene matches. The V gene's germline CDR1 is LGHNT and CDR2 FRNRAP. CDR3 length: 19 amino acids. CDR3 coding DNA: TGTGCTAGTGGTTTGGTGGGCAGGGGGCTCCTTACTTCCTACAATGAGCAGTTCTTC. This codes for CASGLVGRGLLTSYNEQFF.

This clone was found a few times. This chain uses TRBV30 with TRBJ2-1; 10 positions agree with TRBD2. Per germline, CDR1 GTSNPN and CDR2 SVGIG (reference sequence). CDR3 length: 14 amino acids. The trim removed 5 bases at V and 6 bases at J, leaving 7 bases unmatched. The CDR3 sequence is CAWQAGGPGNEQFF. CDR3 coding DNA: TGTGCCTGGCAAGCGGGGGGGCCGGGCAATGAGCAGTTCTTC.

The genes are TRBV3-1 (or the pseudogene TRBV3-2) and TRBJ2-2, with 9 positions matching TRBD1. In germline, CDR1 is LGHDT, CDR2 YNNKEL (reference sequence). After removal of 3 bases from V and 5 bases from J, the junction contained 10 bases not matched to a gene. The CDR3 sequence is 17 residues long. CDR3 DNA sequence: TGTGCCAGCAGCCAGCTGTCCGGACAGGGGAGTACCGGGGAGCTGTTTTTT. Protein: CASSQLSGQGSTGELFF.

Only one count was recorded for this clone. The chain links TRBV5-1 to TRBJ1-2; no clear D gene. V lost 0 bases and J lost 4, with 7 bases in between. The CDR3 is 13 amino acids. Germline V CDR1 and CDR2: SGHRS, YFSETQ. DNA of the CDR3: TGCGCCAGCAGCTTGGACCAGATCTATGGCTACACCTTC. This codes for CASSLDQIYGYTF.

This clone showed up just a few times. CDR3 in DNA: TGCAGTGCTAGTTCGAGGGGAGGCGCTGAAGCTTTCTTT. Translating it yields CSASSRGGAEAFF. The gene calls are TRBV20-1 and TRBJ1-1; a possible D gene is TRBD1 (5 bases). The CDR3 has 13 residues. Trimming left V 3 bases short and J 6 bases short, with 14 bases between. CDR1 and CDR2 from the germline V gene are DFQATT and SNEGSKA (reference sequence).

This clone was counted a single time. The J gene is TRBJ2-7, the V gene TRBV12-3 or TRBV12-4; 10 bases are a match to TRBD1. This CDR3 comprises 13 residues. V was clipped by 8 bases and J by 1 base; unmatched bases: 2. DNA for the CDR3: TGTGCCAGCCGACAGGGGGCATCCTACGAGCAGTACTTC. Translation: CASRQGASYEQYF.

The chain employs TRBV6-5 and TRBJ1-6, with D possibly being TRBD1 (6 bases). Per germline, CDR1 MNHEY and CDR2 SVGAGI. The CDR3 is 16 residues long. With 0 bases removed from V and 7 bases from J, the gap between germline ends came to 13 bases. The CDR3 DNA follows: TGTGCCAGCAGTTACTCTGCACTTACAGGGAATTCACCCCTCCACTTT. It codes for CASSYSALTGNSPLHF.

The chain employs TRBV30 and TRBJ2-7, with D possibly matching TRBD1 (5 bases). V shed 1 base and J shed 6 bases, with 31 bases lying between them. Germline assignment: CDR1 GTSNPN and CDR2 SVGIG (reference sequence). The CDR3 spans 19 residues. The CDR3 DNA reads as TGTGCCTGGAGTGGCCTCCCCTCGACAGTTCCCGCCTCCCCTTCCGAGCAGTACTTC. This codes for CAWSGLPSTVPASPSEQYF.

This CDR3 reads CATAPGGGPDTQYF. CDR3 sequence (DNA): TGTGCCACCGCACCGGGGGGCGGCCCAGATACGCAGTATTTT. The J gene is TRBJ2-3, the V gene TRBV24-1; a possible D gene is TRBD2 (7 bases). The CDR3 totals 14 residues. Germline values: CDR1 KGHDR, CDR2 SFDVKD. V was cut by 9 bases and J by 4 bases, with 16 bases left in between.

The rearrangement uses TRBV2 and TRBJ2-1; D perhaps matches TRBD1 (6 bases). V was pared by 7 bases and J by 3 bases, with 16 bases between. The CDR3 is made up of 15 amino acids. Germline CDR1 and CDR2: SNHLY and FYNNEI. The DNA for the CDR3 is TGTGCCAGCAAGCTGACAGGTTCTAGCTACAATGAGCAGTTCTTC. Translation: CASKLTGSSYNEQFF.

The rearrangement joins TRBV18 to TRBJ1-1, with 7 nucleotides matching TRBD1. The germline V gene encodes CDR1 KGHSH and CDR2 LQKENI. The CDR3 runs to 14 residues. Losses at the gene ends were 4 bases for V and 3 bases for J; bases not matched to a gene: 5. The CDR3 is CASSQAGGDTEAFF. The DNA of the CDR3 is TGTGCCAGCTCACAAGCAGGGGGTGACACTGAAGCTTTCTTT. Supplemented by reference TRBV18 and TRBJ1-1, the full variable domain reads NAGVMQNPRHLVRRRGQEARLRCSPMKGHSHVYWYRQLPEEGLKFMVYLQKENIIDESGMPKERFSAEFPKEGPSILRIQQVVRGDSAAYFCASSQAGGDTEAFFGQGTRLTVV.

The chain carries TRBV3-1 (or the pseudogene TRBV3-2) and TRBJ1-2; D is unclear. The germline V gene has CDR1 LGHDT and CDR2 YNNKEL (reference sequence). V was shortened by 3 bases and J by 4 bases, with 15 bases between the two germline ends. The CDR3 consists of 15 residues. The CDR3 region has the DNA TGTGCCAGCAGCCAGAACGGGGAGGTAGGCTATGGCTACACCTTC. Translation gives CASSQNGEVGYGYTF.

V usage is TRBV3-1 (or the pseudogene TRBV3-2) and J usage is TRBJ2-7, with a tentative D call TRBD2 (6 bases). The V and J ends lost 5 bases and 3 bases respectively, with 11 bases between them. CDR3 length: 13 amino acids. In germline, CDR1 is LGHDT, CDR2 YNNKEL (reference sequence). CDR3 bases: TGTGCCAGCAGCGGACTTAGCGGCTACGAGCAGTACTTC. It specifies CASSGLSGYEQYF.

The V call is TRBV5-1, the J call TRBJ2-5, with D perhaps matching TRBD1 (5 bases). Germline V CDR1 and CDR2: SGHRS, YFSETQ. This CDR3 is built from 14 residues. Trimming shortened V by 2 bases and J by 2 bases, and 10 bases separated the two germline ends. Written as DNA, the CDR3 is TGCGCCAGCAGCTTAGGCAGGACACAAGAGACCCAGTACTTC. Protein: CASSLGRTQETQYF.